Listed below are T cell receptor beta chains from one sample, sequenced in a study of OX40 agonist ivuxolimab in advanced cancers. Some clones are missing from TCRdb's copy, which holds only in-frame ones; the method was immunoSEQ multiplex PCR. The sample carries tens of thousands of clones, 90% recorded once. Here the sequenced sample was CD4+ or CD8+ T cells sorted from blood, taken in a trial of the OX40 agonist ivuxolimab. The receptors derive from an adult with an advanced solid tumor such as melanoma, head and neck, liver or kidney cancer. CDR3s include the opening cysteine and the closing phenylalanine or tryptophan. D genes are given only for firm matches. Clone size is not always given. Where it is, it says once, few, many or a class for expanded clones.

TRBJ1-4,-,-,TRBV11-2,TGTGCCAGCAGCTTACTGGGGCTCGCTAATGAAAAACTGTTTTTT,CASSLLGLANEKLFF
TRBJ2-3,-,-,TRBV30,TGTGCCTGGGGGGGGACGGATACGCAGTATTTT,CAWGGTDTQYF
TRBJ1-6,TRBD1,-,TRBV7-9,TGTGCCAGCAGCCGGACAGGGGATTTTTCACCCCTCCACTTT,CASSRTGDFSPLHF
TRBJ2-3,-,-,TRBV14,TGTGCCAGCAGCCTTACAGGCACAGATACGCAGTATTTT,CASSLTGTDTQYF
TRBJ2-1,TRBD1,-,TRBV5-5,TGTGCCAGCAGCACGACCGGGACAGGGCTAAATGAGCAGTTCTTC,CASSTTGTGLNEQFF
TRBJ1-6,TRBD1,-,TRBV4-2,TGTGCCAGCAGCCGGGACCGGGACAGCTATAATTCACCCCTCCACTTT,CASSRDRDSYNSPLHF
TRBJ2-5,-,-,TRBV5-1,TGCGCCAGCAGCTTGTTGGGGAACCAAGAGACCCAGTACTTC,CASSLLGNQETQYF
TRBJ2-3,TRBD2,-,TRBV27,TGTGCCAGCAGTTTACTAGCGGGCACAGATACGCAGTATTTT,CASSLLAGTDTQYF
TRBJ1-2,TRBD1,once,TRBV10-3,TGTGCCATCGGGCAGGGGGCGCAGTCTAACTATGGCTACACCTTC,CAIGQGAQSNYGYTF
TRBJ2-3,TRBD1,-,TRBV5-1,TGCGCCAGTACAGGGGCCCTGAGCACAGATACGCAGTATTTT,CASTGALSTDTQYF
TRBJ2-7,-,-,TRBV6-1,TGTGCCAGCAGTGATCCGGGAAGCTCCTACGAGCAGTACTTC,CASSDPGSSYEQYF
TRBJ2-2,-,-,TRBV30,TGTGCCTGGAGTGTATACAGCAGCACCGGGGAGCTGTTTTTT,CAWSVYSSTGELFF
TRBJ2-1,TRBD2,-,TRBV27,TGTGCCAGCAGTTTAGCGGGAGGGAGCTACTACAATGAGCAGTTCTTC,CASSLAGGSYYNEQFF
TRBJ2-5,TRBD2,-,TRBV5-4,TGTGCCAGCAGCTTGGGCTTTGGCGGGGGGGTCCAAGAGACCCAGTACTTC,CASSLGFGGGVQETQYF
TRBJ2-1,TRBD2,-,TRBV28,TGTGCCAGCACCGCTAGCGGGAAGCCCTACAATGAGCAGTTCTTC,CASTASGKPYNEQFF
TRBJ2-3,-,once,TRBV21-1,TGTGCCAGCAGCAAAAGGAAGGACAGGGGGCTGCGCACAGATACGCAGTATTTT,CASSKRKDRGLRTDTQYF
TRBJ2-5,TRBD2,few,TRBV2,TGTGCCAGCAGGAATAGCGGGGAAGAGACCCAGTACTTC,CASRNSGEETQYF
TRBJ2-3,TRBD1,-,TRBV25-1,TGTGCCAGCAGTGAAATAGGGACAGGGGGAATAAGTACGCAGTATTTT,CASSEIGTGGISTQYF
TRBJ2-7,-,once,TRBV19,TGTGCCAGTAGTTCTAGGGGTGGTGAGCAGTACTTC,CASSSRGGEQYF
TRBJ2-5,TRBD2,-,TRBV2,TGTGCCAGCAGTTCTGGACTAGCGGGGAGGGAGACCCAGTACTTC,CASSSGLAGRETQYF
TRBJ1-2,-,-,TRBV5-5,TGTGCCAGCAGCCCATTACCGGGACAAAAATATGGCTACACCTTC,CASSPLPGQKYGYTF
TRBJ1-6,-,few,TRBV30,TGTGCCTGGAGTACATCCGGGACCTATAATTCACCCCTCCACTTT,CAWSTSGTYNSPLHF
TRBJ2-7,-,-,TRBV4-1,TGCGCCAGCAGCCAAGTCTTTTCCTCGAGTATCGGCTACGAGCAGTACTTC,CASSQVFSSSIGYEQYF
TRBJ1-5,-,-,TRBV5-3,TGTGCCAGAAGCTTGTGCGGTGATCAGCCCCAGCATTTT,CARSLCGDQPQHF
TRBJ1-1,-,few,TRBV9,TGTGCCAGCAGCGTAGACCCCACTATTCGGAACACTGAAGCTTTCTTT,CASSVDPTIRNTEAFF
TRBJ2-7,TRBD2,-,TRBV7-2,TGTGCCAGCAGCTTAGACCCTAGCGGGAGGACCTACGAGCAGTACTTC,CASSLDPSGRTYEQYF
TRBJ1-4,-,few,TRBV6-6,TGTGCCAGCAGTTTGCCTGGGGCCACTAATGAAAAACTGTTTTTT,CASSLPGATNEKLFF
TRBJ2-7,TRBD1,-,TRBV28,TGTGCCAGCAGACGAGATCCCGGGACAGCTTACGAGCAGTACTTC,CASRRDPGTAYEQYF
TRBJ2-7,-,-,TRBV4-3,TGCGCCAGCAGCCAAGGGGAAGCTGGTGAGCAGTACTTC,CASSQGEAGEQYF
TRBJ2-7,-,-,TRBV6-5,TGTGCCAGCGGCTTAGGAACAGTCCCGCGCTACGAGCAGTACTTC,CASGLGTVPRYEQYF
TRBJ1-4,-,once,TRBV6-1,TGTGCCAGCAGCCAACAGACCTATGAAAAACTGTTTTTT,CASSQQTYEKLFF
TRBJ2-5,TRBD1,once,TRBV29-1,TGCAGCGTCCACAGGGGGTCAGAGACCCAGTACTTC,CSVHRGSETQYF
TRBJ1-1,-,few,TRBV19,TGTGCCAGTAGTCCGTGGGGGGACACTGAAGCTTTCTTT,CASSPWGDTEAFF
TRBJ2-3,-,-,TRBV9,TGTGCCAGCAGCGAGGAATTGTACACAGATACGCAGTATTTT,CASSEELYTDTQYF
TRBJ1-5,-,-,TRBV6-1,TGTGCCAGCAGTGGAGGGGGGTCCTATAGCAATCAGCCCCAGCATTTT,CASSGGGSYSNQPQHF
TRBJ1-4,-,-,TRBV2,TGTGCCAGCAGTGAAACAGGGCAAGCAACTAATGAAAAACTGTTTTTT,CASSETGQATNEKLFF
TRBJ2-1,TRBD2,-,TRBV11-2,TGTGCCAGCAGCTCGGGACTAGCGGGGGGGATCCCGTTCAATGAGCAGTTCTTC,CASSSGLAGGIPFNEQFF
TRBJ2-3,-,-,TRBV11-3,TGTGCCAGCAGCTTAGGGGCAGGTCGCACAGATACGCAGTATTTT,CASSLGAGRTDTQYF
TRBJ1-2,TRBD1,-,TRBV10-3,TGTGCCATCAGTGAGTTAGGGACAGATTATGGCTACACCTTC,CAISELGTDYGYTF
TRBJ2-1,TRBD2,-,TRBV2,TGTGCCAGCAGTGGAGGTAGCGGGGTTTACAATGAGCAGTTCTTC,CASSGGSGVYNEQFF
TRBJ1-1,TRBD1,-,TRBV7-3,TGTGCCAGCAGCCCGGATAGGCCCCAGGGGGAGATGGCTTTCTTT,CASSPDRPQGEMAFF
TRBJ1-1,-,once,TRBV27,TGTGCCAGCAGCCTTAAACATAACACTGAAGCTTTCTTT,CASSLKHNTEAFF
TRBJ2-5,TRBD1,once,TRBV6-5,TGTGCCAGCAGCAAAGCGACAGGGCATTGGGAGACCCAGTACTTC,CASSKATGHWETQYF
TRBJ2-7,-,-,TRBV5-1,TGCGCCAGCAGCGCGACCCGCGAGCAGTACTTC,CASSATREQYF
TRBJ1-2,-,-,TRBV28,TGTGCCAGCAGCTCCCGCGGACAGCGGAGTTACTATGGCTACACCTTC,CASSSRGQRSYYGYTF
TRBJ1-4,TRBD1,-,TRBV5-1,TGCGCCAGCAGCCCCGACAGGGAGGGAGAAAAACTGTTTTTT,CASSPDREGEKLFF
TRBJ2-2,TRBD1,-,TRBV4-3,TGCGCCAGCAGCCAAATGACAGGGATCACCGGGGAGCTGTTTTTT,CASSQMTGITGELFF
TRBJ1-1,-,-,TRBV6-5,TGTGCCAGCAGTTTCGACCGGAACACTGAAGCTTTCTTT,CASSFDRNTEAFF
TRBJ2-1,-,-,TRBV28,TGTGCCAGCAGCCCTCCGGGACTCGCTGTCCTAGGGGAGCAGTTCTTC,CASSPPGLAVLGEQFF
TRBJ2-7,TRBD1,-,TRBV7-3,TGTGCCAGCAGCTCGACAGGGTTCGGCGACGAGCAGTACTTC,CASSSTGFGDEQYF
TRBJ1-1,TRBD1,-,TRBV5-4,TGTGCCAGCACGCACGGACAGGGCGTGAACACTGAAGCTTTCTTT,CASTHGQGVNTEAFF
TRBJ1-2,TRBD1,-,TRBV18,TGTGCCAGCTCACCCAACCCTGGGACAGGAACTAACTATGGCTACACCTTC,CASSPNPGTGTNYGYTF
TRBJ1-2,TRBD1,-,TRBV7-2,TGTGCCAGCAGCCGACAGGGCAGGGGCTACACCTTC,CASSRQGRGYTF
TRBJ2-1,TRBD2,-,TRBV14,TGTGCCAGCAGCCTGGGACTAGCTATATACAATGAGCAGTTCTTC,CASSLGLAIYNEQFF